This TCR beta chain was sequenced during a study of cytomegalovirus exposure and HLA in healthy donors. The table lists this clone with a count of one. No antigen is known for it. The length of the CDR3 is 16 residues. Between the trimmed V and J ends, which lost 7 bases and 4 bases, there was a span of 19 bases. The germline V gene encodes CDR1 LGHNT and CDR2 FRNRAP. The study, taken as a whole, reports: CMV serostatus alone was available as immune exposure information.

The primer mix had 60 Vbeta and 13 Jbeta primers. This table comes from immunoSEQ multiplex PCR, and its TCRdb copy is limited to in-frame clones, with some not included. The sample holds more than 110,000 clones, 60% to 85% seen once. This chain uses TRBV12-5 with TRBJ1-4; TRBD1 might be the D (6 bases). The sample comprised PBMCs. The clonotype was recovered from a man aged 18 to 35 in good health and CMV-seronegative. This CDR3 is CASARTGGAGNEKLFF. CDR3 in DNA: TGTGCTAGTGCTCGTACGGGGGGCGCAGGTAATGAAAAACTGTTTTTT.